Below are 21 T cell receptor beta chains sequenced from a single sample in a study of cytomegalovirus exposure and HLA in healthy donors. The PCR ran on 60 Vbeta and 13 Jbeta primers. Only in-frame clones appear in the TCRdb table, and some are missing; sequencing was by immunoSEQ multiplex PCR. This table has 100,000 to 150,000 clones, roughly 82% appearing once. Sequenced: PBMCs. The receptors were gathered from a man younger than 35 in good health and CMV-seropositive.

A word on this clone: Relative to the germline gene, one junction end is altered; a read error may explain this. The chain links TRBV4-1 to TRBJ2-7; perhaps TRBD1 as D (6 bases). The germline CDR1 and CDR2 sequences are MGHRA and YSYEKL. The CDR3 is made up of 14 amino acids. CDR3 amino acids: CANSSTTGSYEQYF. In DNA form, the CDR3 reads TGCGCCAACAGCTCAACGACAGGATCCTACGAGCAGTACTTC.

The J gene is TRBJ2-3, the V gene TRBV2, with D possibly TRBD2 on 6 matching bases. V was cut by 2 bases and J by 6 bases, with 24 bases left in between. CDR1 and CDR2 (germline): SNHLY, FYNNEI. This CDR3 has 18 residues. This chain's CDR3 is CASSESSKGSRESDTQYF. The CDR3 DNA follows: TGTGCCAGCAGTGAATCGTCCAAGGGTAGTCGGGAGAGCGATACGCAGTATTTT.

V and J are TRBV5-4 and TRBJ2-7, with a weak D call TRBD1 (5 bases). Germline values: CDR1 SGHNT, CDR2 YYREEE (reference sequence). V lost 5 bases to trimming and J lost 2 bases, with 11 bases between them. The CDR3 length is 13 residues. The chain's CDR3 is CASSGAQAYEQYF. CDR3 sequence (DNA): TGTGCCAGCAGTGGGGCGCAAGCCTACGAGCAGTACTTC.

This clone was recorded a few times. The rearrangement uses TRBV29-1 and TRBJ2-7; 8 nucleotides agree with TRBD1. Germline V CDR1 and CDR2: SQVTM, ANQGSEA. The CDR3 extends over 13 amino acids. J gave up 5 bases and V 7 bases, and 10 bases lay outside the gene matches. CDR3 amino acids: CSAGRGPVDEQYF. The CDR3 DNA sequence: TGCAGCGCTGGCAGGGGGCCCGTCGACGAGCAGTACTTC.

CDR3 nucleotide sequence: TGTGCCTGGAGTGGGGGAGTGGGGCTGTTTTTT. This gives the protein CAWSGGVGLFF. V is TRBV30 and J is TRBJ2-2; D is possibly TRBD2 (5 bases). Germline V gives CDR1 GTSNPN, CDR2 SVGIG (reference sequence). This CDR3 comprises 11 residues. V lost 1 base and J 13 bases, leaving 10 bases between the germline ends.

The chain employs TRBV4-1 and TRBJ1-3, with D perhaps TRBD1 (6 bases). The CDR3 is 16 residues long. V shed 1 base and J shed 1 base, with 11 bases lying between them. Germline lookup yields CDR1 MGHRA and CDR2 YSYEKL. Here the CDR3 reads CASSQGGQASGNTIYF. The CDR3 DNA follows: TGCGCCAGCAGCCAAGGGGGGCAGGCGTCTGGAAACACCATATATTTT.

This chain links TRBV23-1 with TRBJ1-1; D may be TRBD1 (5 bases). TRBV23-1 is identified as an open reading frame with a role that is uncertain. The CDR3 consists of 20 residues. V dropped 3 bases and J dropped 3 bases, with 29 bases sitting between them. The DNA of the CDR3 is TGCGCCAGCAGTCAGAGAAGCCAGGGCCCGGAACGATCGGCGGACACTGAAGCTTTCTTT. It yields the protein CASSQRSQGPERSADTEAFF.

This chain joins TRBV29-1 and TRBJ2-2, with D possibly matching TRBD1 (5 bases). The CDR3 is 11 residues long. CDR1 and CDR2 from the germline V gene are SQVTM and ANQGSEA. Trimming shortened V by 7 bases and J by 4 bases, and 7 bases separated the two germline ends. The CDR3 loop is CSAQGTGELFF. Written as DNA, the CDR3 is TGCAGCGCCCAGGGCACCGGGGAGCTGTTTTTT.

The sample holds one count of this clone. J is TRBJ2-1 and V is TRBV19; 9 bases fit TRBD2. J gave up 0 bases and V 3 bases, and 27 bases lay outside the gene matches. CDR3 size: 24 residues. Germline assignment: CDR1 LNHDA and CDR2 SQIVND (reference sequence). The CDR3 spells CASSINLGVAGAPPPYSSYNEQFF. The CDR3 DNA is TGTGCCAGTAGTATCAATCTTGGAGTAGCGGGGGCCCCACCGCCTTATAGCTCCTACAATGAGCAGTTCTTC.

This chain uses TRBV30 with TRBJ2-3; D possibly corresponds to TRBD1 (6 bases). Germline V gene data show CDR1 as GTSNPN and CDR2 as SVGIG (reference sequence). This CDR3 is built from 15 residues. Trimming left V 4 bases short and J 2 bases short, with 16 bases between. The CDR3 region has the DNA TGTGCCTGGACAAAAACTCAGGGGCCCACAGATACGCAGTATTTT. This encodes CAWTKTQGPTDTQYF.

V is TRBV19 and J is TRBJ1-5; maybe TRBD1 (5 bases). CDR1 and CDR2 (germline): LNHDA, SQIVND (reference sequence). V dropped 3 bases and J dropped 6 bases, with 15 bases sitting between them. The CDR3 length is 15 residues. CDR3 region: CASSIGGEGTQPQHF. CDR3 sequence (DNA): TGTGCCAGTAGTATCGGAGGGGAGGGTACTCAGCCCCAGCATTTT.

This clone was seen more than once but under ten times. V usage is TRBV30 and J usage is TRBJ2-5; TRBD2 matches 8 bases. Losses at the gene ends were 1 base for V and 7 bases for J; bases not matched to a gene: 11. CDR1 is GTSNPN, CDR2 SVGIG, per germline (reference sequence). The CDR3 totals 15 residues. The CDR3 DNA sequence: TGTGCCTGGAGTGGGGGTAGCGGGACCCCGGGGACCCAGTACTTC. Translated, it gives CAWSGGSGTPGTQYF.

V gene TRBV11-2 combines with J gene TRBJ1-2; D unresolved. The CDR3 spans 15 residues. CDR1 is SGHAT and CDR2 is FQNNGV in the germline V gene. V dropped 5 bases and J dropped 7 bases, with 20 bases sitting between them. CDR3 nucleotide sequence: TGTGCCAGCAGCCCACTGGGGAGGGAGGATCGTGGCTACACCTTC. This gives the protein CASSPLGREDRGYTF.

The gene calls are TRBV6-5 and TRBJ2-7; TRBD2 matches at 13 bases. Germline V gives CDR1 MNHEY, CDR2 SVGAGI. The CDR3 is 15 amino acids. V lost 9 bases, J lost 3 bases, and 8 bases stayed unmatched. The CDR3 bases are TGTGCCAGTCTACTAGCGGGAGGGCCATTCTACGAGCAGTACTTC. Residues: CASLLAGGPFYEQYF.

The V gene is TRBV6-1, the J gene TRBJ2-7; D unclear. Trimming removed 9 bases at V and 3 bases at J, with 18 bases between. Germline values: CDR1 MNHNS, CDR2 SASEGT. This CDR3 has 14 residues. The CDR3 loop reads CASRPSWALYEQYF. CDR3 nucleotides: TGTGCCAGTCGGCCCTCCTGGGCTCTCTACGAGCAGTACTTC.

This chain links TRBV27 with TRBJ2-2, with 12 positions matching TRBD2. Trimming removed 4 bases from V and 6 bases from J; junction bases left unmatched: 6. Germline assignment: CDR1 MNHEY and CDR2 SMNVEV (reference sequence). The CDR3 is 16 residues long. CDR3 protein: CASSSLAGGVAGELFF. The CDR3 DNA follows: TGTGCCAGCAGTTCACTAGCGGGAGGTGTTGCCGGGGAGCTGTTTTTT.

The J gene is TRBJ2-7, the V gene TRBV13, with a tentative D call TRBD2 (6 bases). Germline V gene data show CDR1 as PRHDT and CDR2 as FYEKMQ (reference sequence). CDR3 length: 15 amino acids. Deletions cut 5 bases from V and 0 bases from J, with 14 bases between. Written as DNA, the CDR3 is TGTGCCAGCAGCCCCCCCGGGACTTACTCCTACGAGCAGTACTTC. Translation: CASSPPGTYSYEQYF. The full variable domain, in which reference TRBV13 and TRBJ2-7 provide the parts outside the CDR3, is AAGVIQSPRHLIKEKRETATLKCYPIPRHDTVYWYQQGPGQDPQFLISFYEKMQSDKGSIPDRFSAQQFSDYHSELNMSSLELGDSALYFCASSPPGTYSYEQYFGPGTRLTVT.

The chain joins TRBV18 to TRBJ1-1; D might be TRBD1 (5 bases). CDR1 KGHSH and CDR2 LQKENI come from the germline V gene. Between the trimmed V and J ends, which lost 3 bases and 2 bases, there was a span of 10 bases. The CDR3 is 14 amino acids. CDR3 loop: CASSPGHRNTEAFF. In nucleotides, the CDR3 is TGTGCCAGCTCACCCGGACACCGAAACACTGAAGCTTTCTTT.

The V gene is TRBV5-1, the J gene TRBJ2-2, with TRBD2 matching over 14 bases. The CDR3 loop spans 22 amino acids. Per the germline V gene, CDR1 is SGHRS and CDR2 is YFSETQ. V trimming: 4 bases; J trimming: 3 bases; junction bases outside the gene matches: 20. Here the CDR3 reads CASSQRLGLAGALRKDTGELFF. The CDR3 coding sequence is TGCGCCAGCAGCCAGAGACTGGGACTAGCGGGGGCCCTCAGAAAAGACACCGGGGAGCTGTTTTTT.

The chain employs TRBV27 and TRBJ2-5; 7 bases are a match to TRBD1. The DNA end lines up better with TRBJ2-7; the J call may be wrong. CDR1 and CDR2 from the germline V gene are MNHEY and SMNVEV (reference sequence). The CDR3 length is 14 residues. DNA for the CDR3: TGTGCCAGCAGTTTGCCGGGACAGACCTACGAGCAGTACTTC. Amino acid sequence: CASSLPGQTYEQYF.

The V call is TRBV5-5, the J call TRBJ1-2; 11 nucleotides align to TRBD1. The J segment lost 6 bases and the V segment lost 4 bases, leaving 8 bases of the junction unmatched. Germline V gives CDR1 SGHKS, CDR2 YYEKEE (reference sequence). The CDR3 has 15 residues. The DNA of the CDR3 is TGTGCCAGCAGCATCAGAGGGGGACAGGGGGATGGCTACACCTTC. It yields the protein CASSIRGGQGDGYTF.